Shown below are 18 T cell receptor beta chains from a single sample sequenced in a study of cytomegalovirus exposure and HLA in healthy donors. The PCR ran on 60 Vbeta and 13 Jbeta primers. The repertoire was sequenced with immunoSEQ multiplex PCR; TCRdb's copy has only in-frame clones and lacks some. The data show roughly 150,000 clones, 60% to 80% seen once. Sequencing was performed on PBMCs. The receptors stem from a woman between 40 and 55 years old in good health and CMV-seronegative.

The chain joins TRBV30 to TRBJ1-3; no clear D gene. V was trimmed by 6 bases and J by 4 bases, leaving 10 bases between them. This CDR3 contains 12 residues. In germline, CDR1 is GTSNPN, CDR2 SVGIG (reference sequence). The CDR3 region has the DNA TGTGCCTGTACCGAGCGAGGAAACACCATATATTTT. This codes for CACTERGNTIYF.

The gene calls are TRBV4-1 and TRBJ1-2; perhaps TRBD1 as D (6 bases). The CDR3 is 14 amino acids. V lost 0 bases to trimming and J lost 6 bases, with 11 bases between them. Germline CDR1 is MGHRA and CDR2 is YSYEKL. The CDR3 DNA is TGCGCCAGCAGCCAAGATTTCAACAGGGATGGCTACACCTTC. It is translated as CASSQDFNRDGYTF.

CDR3 amino acids: CASSYRTGRSSPLHF. The CDR3 DNA is TGTGCCAGCAGTTACCGGACAGGGAGGTCTTCACCCCTCCACTTT. The chain joins TRBV6-5 to TRBJ1-6; 8 nucleotides match TRBD1. J was trimmed by 9 bases and V by 2 bases; bases with no gene match: 6. CDR1 MNHEY and CDR2 SVGAGI come from the germline V gene. The CDR3 has 15 residues.

This chain uses TRBV7-3 with TRBJ2-6; no clear D gene. CDR1 and CDR2 (germline): SGHTA, FQGTGA. V gave up 5 bases and J gave up 3 bases, with 11 bases separating them. The CDR3 is made up of 15 amino acids. CDR3 DNA sequence: TGTGCCAGCAGCCCCCAACCGGGTGGGGCCAACGTCCTGACTTTC. It translates to CASSPQPGGANVLTF.

The CDR3 DNA sequence: TGTGCCAGCAGTGAAGTCTTTGGCAGGGGGCCCCGGCAGTACTTC. It is translated as CASSEVFGRGPRQYF. The chain joins TRBV2 to TRBJ2-7, with TRBD1 matching over 8 bases. V shed 1 base and J 9 bases; nucleotides not matched to a gene: 11. This CDR3 contains 15 residues. Germline V gene sequence: CDR1 SNHLY, CDR2 FYNNEI.

As concerns this clone: Compared with germline, one end of the junction differs, possibly owing to a read error. The same CDR3 also results from other DNA sequences found in this sample. V gene TRBV11-3 combines with J gene TRBJ2-3; no reliable D call. There are 13 residues in the CDR3. Germline V lookup: CDR1 SGHNT, CDR2 YENEEA. CDR3 region: CASSLDLTGTQYF. For the CDR3, the DNA is TGCGCCAGCAGCTTAGATCTTACGGGTACGCAGTATTTT. The full variable domain, completed using reference TRBV11-3 and TRBJ2-3, is EAGVVQSPRYKIIEKKQPVAFWCNPISGHNTLYWYLQNLGQGPELLIRYENEEAVDDSQLPKDRFSAERLKGVDSTLKIQPAELGDSAVYLCASSLDLTGTQYFGPGTRLTVL.

The chain links TRBV4-2 to TRBJ2-1, with 8 bases lining up with TRBD1. This CDR3 contains 14 residues. The germline gives CDR1 LGHNA, CDR2 YNFKEQ. J was trimmed by 5 bases and V by 4 bases; bases with no gene match: 4. The CDR3 region has the DNA TGTGCCAGCAGCCCGGGGACAGGTCACAATGAGCAGTTCTTC. Translated, it gives CASSPGTGHNEQFF.

The CDR3 is CASSQEYSNQPQHF. CDR3 coding DNA: TGTGCCAGCAGCCAAGAGTATAGCAATCAGCCCCAGCATTTT. The V gene is TRBV4-2, the J gene TRBJ1-5, with D uncertain. This CDR3 region has 14 residues. Trimming pared 0 bases from V and 0 bases from J, leaving 3 bases between. Germline V CDR1 and CDR2: LGHNA, YNFKEQ.

The rearrangement links TRBV9 to TRBJ1-6, with TRBD1 matching 9 bases. This CDR3 is built from 14 residues. Per germline, CDR1 SGDLS and CDR2 YYNGEE. With V trimmed by 4 bases and J by 10 bases, 6 bases remained unmatched. The CDR3 DNA follows: TGTGCCAGCAGCCCGACAGGGGGAGACTCACCCCTCCACTTT. Protein product: CASSPTGGDSPLHF.

Comment on this clone: A read error may account for a junction end that differs from germline. The rearrangement links TRBV7-9 to TRBJ2-3; 12 positions agree with TRBD2. Germline loops: CDR1 SEHNR, CDR2 FQNEAQ (reference sequence). This CDR3 comprises 17 residues. CDR3 amino acids: CSSSSTSGGPSTDTQYF. In DNA form, the CDR3 reads TGTTCCAGCAGCTCGACTAGCGGGGGCCCAAGCACAGATACGCAGTATTTT.

The chain carries TRBV7-3 and TRBJ2-1; the D is unclear. From germline, CDR1 is SGHTA and CDR2 FQGTGA. Deletions cut 6 bases from V and 0 bases from J, with 9 bases between. CDR3 size: 14 residues. The CDR3, as DNA: TGTGCCAGCAGTCCACTCGGCTCCTACAATGAGCAGTTCTTC. Its protein product is CASSPLGSYNEQFF.

This sequence joins TRBV5-1 and TRBJ1-4; the D gene is possibly TRBD1 (6 bases). Trimming cost V 0 bases and J 8 bases, with 14 bases left between them. The CDR3 runs to 15 residues. Germline CDR1 SGHRS, CDR2 YFSETQ. Written as DNA, the CDR3 is TGCGCCAGCAGCTTGGACAGGGCCGAGTGGGAAAAACTGTTTTTT. It translates to CASSLDRAEWEKLFF.

V gene TRBV27 combines with J gene TRBJ2-5; maybe TRBD2 (5 bases). The J call may be incorrect, as the DNA end agrees better with TRBJ2-7. Germline assignment: CDR1 MNHEY and CDR2 SMNVEV (reference sequence). This CDR3 has 16 residues. The CDR3 bases are TGTGCCAGCAGTTTATCGATCCAAGGAGGACGCTACGAGCAGTACTTC. This encodes CASSLSIQGGRYEQYF.

The rearrangement joins TRBV7-2 to TRBJ2-5, with TRBD2 as a possible D gene (7 bases). Trimming left V 0 bases short and J 5 bases short, with 10 bases between. The germline CDR1 and CDR2 sequences are SGHTA and FQGNSA. The CDR3 extends over 14 amino acids. For the CDR3, the DNA is TGTGCCAGCAGCTTAGCGGGGGGGCGGGAGACCCAGTACTTC. Translated, it gives CASSLAGGRETQYF.

This sequence joins TRBV7-2 and TRBJ2-1; weak D call: TRBD2 (6 bases). CDR3 length: 15 amino acids. V lost 4 bases and J 9 bases, leaving 19 bases between the germline ends. The V gene's germline CDR1 is SGHTA and CDR2 FQGNSA. CDR3 in DNA: TGTGCCAGCAGCTCCCCTCCGACTAGTTTAGGTGAGCAGTTCTTC. Translation gives CASSSPPTSLGEQFF.

The chain employs TRBV2 and TRBJ2-3, with 8 bases that match TRBD2. V shed 9 bases and J 7 bases; nucleotides not matched to a gene: 12. The length of the CDR3 is 14 residues. Germline lookup yields CDR1 SNHLY and CDR2 FYNNEI. The CDR3 is CARGGAGERHTQYF. CDR3 in DNA: TGTGCCAGGGGAGGAGCGGGAGAACGACATACGCAGTATTTT.

The rearrangement joins TRBV4-3 to TRBJ2-7; 13 bases agree with TRBD2. V was pared by 1 base and J by 7 bases, with 7 bases of the junction left unmatched. The CDR3 spans 16 residues. Germline values: CDR1 LGHNA, CDR2 YSLEER. In DNA form, the CDR3 reads TGCGCCAGCAGCCAAGCCTGGACTAGCGGGAGTGGAGAGCAGTACTTC. It yields the protein CASSQAWTSGSGEQYF.

The chain links TRBV19 to TRBJ1-5; D remains unclear. The length of the CDR3 is 13 residues. The ends were cut back, 7 bases at V and 3 bases at J, with 10 bases in the middle. Germline V gene data show CDR1 as LNHDA and CDR2 as SQIVND (reference sequence). CDR3 coding DNA: TGTGCCAGTATCCCAGGAAACAATCAGCCCCAGCATTTT. Protein product: CASIPGNNQPQHF.